Given below is one TCR beta chain in context. The authors' processing: From reference gene primer amplification, estimates of nucleated cell counts were derived. Libraries were prepared by immunoSEQ multiplex PCR; TCRdb keeps only in-frame clonotypes and omits some of them. V and J calls and clone size are those listed in that table; D and trimming were worked out from the DNA. The sample holds 150,000 or so clones, roughly four fifths seen once. The CDR3 covers 15 residues. V lost 5 bases to trimming and J lost 6 bases, with 17 bases between them. CDR1 is MNHEY, CDR2 SMNVEV, per germline (reference sequence). The data were obtained in a study of blood T cell repertoires in COVID-19. Study context: Material from acute and convalescent COVID-19 was sourced from the United States, Italy and Spain. T cells, B-cell-depleted T cells, or PBMCs provided the cDNA or gDNA that served as material.

V is TRBV27 and J is TRBJ1-5, with D possibly matching TRBD1 (6 bases). The sample was peripheral blood. The source of this sequence is a human donor with acute or convalescent COVID-19. The donor label of this sample is uncertain. DNA for the CDR3: TGTGCCAGCAGTCCAGATTACAGGGTAGGTCAGCCCCAGCATTTT. As protein: CASSPDYRVGQPQHF.